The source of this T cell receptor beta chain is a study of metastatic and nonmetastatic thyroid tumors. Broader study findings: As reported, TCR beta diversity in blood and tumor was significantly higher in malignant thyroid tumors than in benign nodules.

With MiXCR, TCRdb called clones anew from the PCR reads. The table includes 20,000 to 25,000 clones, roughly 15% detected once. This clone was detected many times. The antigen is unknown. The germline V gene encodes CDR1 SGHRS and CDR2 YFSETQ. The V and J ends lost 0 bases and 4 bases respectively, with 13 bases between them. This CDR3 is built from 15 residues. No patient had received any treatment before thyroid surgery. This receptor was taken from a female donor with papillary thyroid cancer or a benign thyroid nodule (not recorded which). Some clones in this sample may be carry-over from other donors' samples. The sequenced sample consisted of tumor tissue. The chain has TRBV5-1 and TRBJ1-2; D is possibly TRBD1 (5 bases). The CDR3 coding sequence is TGCGCCAGCAGCTTGGGACAGCGAGGGGCCTATGGCTACACCTTC. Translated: CASSLGQRGAYGYTF.